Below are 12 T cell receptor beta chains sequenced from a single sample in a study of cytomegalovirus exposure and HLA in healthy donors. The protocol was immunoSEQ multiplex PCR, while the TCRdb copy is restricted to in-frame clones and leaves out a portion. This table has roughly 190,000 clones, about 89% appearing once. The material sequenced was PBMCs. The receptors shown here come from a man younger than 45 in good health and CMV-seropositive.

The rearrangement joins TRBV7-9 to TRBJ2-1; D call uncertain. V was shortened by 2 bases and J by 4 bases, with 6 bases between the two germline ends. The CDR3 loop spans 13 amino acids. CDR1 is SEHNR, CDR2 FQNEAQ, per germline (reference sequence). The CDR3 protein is CASSLRRYNEQFF. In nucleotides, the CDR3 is TGTGCCAGCAGCTTAAGACGGTACAATGAGCAGTTCTTC.

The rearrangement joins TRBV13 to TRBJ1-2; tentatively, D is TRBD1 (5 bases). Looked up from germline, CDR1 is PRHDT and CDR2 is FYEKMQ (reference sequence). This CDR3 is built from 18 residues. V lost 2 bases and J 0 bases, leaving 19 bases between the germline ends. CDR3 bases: TGTGCCAGCAGCTTACCTCGGACACCCCCGGAGGCTAACTATGGCTACACCTTC. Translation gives CASSLPRTPPEANYGYTF.

The CDR3 loop reads CASSPGDHQPQHF. DNA for the CDR3: TGTGCCAGCTCACCAGGGGATCATCAGCCCCAGCATTTT. V gene TRBV18 combines with J gene TRBJ1-5; no clear D. The germline CDR1 and CDR2 sequences are KGHSH and LQKENI. V dropped 2 bases and J dropped 5 bases, with 7 bases sitting between them. The CDR3 covers 13 residues.

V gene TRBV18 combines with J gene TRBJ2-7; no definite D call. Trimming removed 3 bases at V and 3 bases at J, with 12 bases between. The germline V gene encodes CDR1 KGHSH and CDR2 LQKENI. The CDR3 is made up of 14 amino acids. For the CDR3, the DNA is TGTGCCAGCTCACCCACACCGTCCGTCTACGAGCAGTACTTC. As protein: CASSPTPSVYEQYF.

CDR3 bases: TGTGCCAGCAGCGGAACCGGGTTAATGGGGACCCAGTACTTC. Its protein product is CASSGTGLMGTQYF. V usage is TRBV9 and J usage is TRBJ2-5; D is undetermined. Germline lookup yields CDR1 SGDLS and CDR2 YYNGEE. V was clipped by 3 bases and J by 7 bases, with 16 bases between them. The CDR3 sequence is 14 residues long. Looking up the rest from reference TRBV9 and TRBJ2-5 gives the full variable domain: DSGVTQTPKHLITATGQRVTLRCSPRSGDLSVYWYQQSLDQGLQFLIQYYNGEERAKGNILERFSAQQFPDLHSELNLSSLELGDSALYFCASSGTGLMGTQYFGPGTRLLVL.

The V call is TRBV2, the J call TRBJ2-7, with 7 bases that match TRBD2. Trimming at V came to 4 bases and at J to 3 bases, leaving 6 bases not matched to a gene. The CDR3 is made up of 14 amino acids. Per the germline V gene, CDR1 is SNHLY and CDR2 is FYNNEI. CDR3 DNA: TGTGCCAGCAGTGGACTAGCAGCCCTCTACGAGCAGTACTTC. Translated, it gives CASSGLAALYEQYF.

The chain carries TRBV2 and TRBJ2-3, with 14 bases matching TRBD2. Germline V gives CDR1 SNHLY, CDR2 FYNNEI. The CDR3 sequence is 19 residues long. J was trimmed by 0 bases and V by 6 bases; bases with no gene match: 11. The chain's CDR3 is CASSAVWGLAGASTDTQYF. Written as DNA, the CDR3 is TGTGCCAGCAGCGCCGTGTGGGGACTAGCGGGGGCTAGCACAGATACGCAGTATTTT.

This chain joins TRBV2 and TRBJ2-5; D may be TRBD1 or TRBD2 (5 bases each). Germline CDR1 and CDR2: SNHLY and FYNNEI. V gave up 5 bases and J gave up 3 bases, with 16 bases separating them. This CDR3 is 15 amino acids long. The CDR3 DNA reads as TGTGCCAGCAGTTCTAGCCGCAGGGTCGAAGAGACCCAGTACTTC. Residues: CASSSSRRVEETQYF. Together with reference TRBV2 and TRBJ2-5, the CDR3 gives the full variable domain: EPEVTQTPSHQVTQMGQEVILRCVPISNHLYFYWYRQILGQKVEFLVSFYNNEISEKSEIFDDQFSVERPDGSNFTLKIRSTKLEDSAMYFCASSSSRRVEETQYFGPGTRLLVL.

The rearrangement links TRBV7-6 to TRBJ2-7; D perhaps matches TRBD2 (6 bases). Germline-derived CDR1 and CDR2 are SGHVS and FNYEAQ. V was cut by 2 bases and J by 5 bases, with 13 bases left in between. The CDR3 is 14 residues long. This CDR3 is CASSLRREGNEQYF. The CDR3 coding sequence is TGTGCCAGCAGCTTAAGGCGGGAAGGCAACGAGCAGTACTTC.

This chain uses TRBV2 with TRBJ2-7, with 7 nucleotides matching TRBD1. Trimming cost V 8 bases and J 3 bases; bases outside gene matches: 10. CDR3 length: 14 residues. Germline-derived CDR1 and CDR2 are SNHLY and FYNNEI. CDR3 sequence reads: CASEDRDSFYEQYF. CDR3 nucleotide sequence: TGTGCCAGCGAAGACAGGGACAGCTTCTACGAGCAGTACTTC.

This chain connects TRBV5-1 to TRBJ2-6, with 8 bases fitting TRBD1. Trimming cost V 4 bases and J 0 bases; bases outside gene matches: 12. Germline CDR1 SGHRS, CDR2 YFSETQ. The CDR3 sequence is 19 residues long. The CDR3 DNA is TGCGCCAGCAGCAAGGGCCCAGGGGGCTCAGGCTCTGGGGCCAACGTCCTGACTTTC. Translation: CASSKGPGGSGSGANVLTF. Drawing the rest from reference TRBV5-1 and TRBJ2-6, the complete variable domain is KAGVTQTPRYLIKTRGQQVTLSCSPISGHRSVSWYQQTPGQGLQFLFEYFSETQRNKGNFPGRFSGRQFSNSRSEMNVSTLELGDSALYLCASSKGPGGSGSGANVLTFGAGSRLTVL.

CDR3 nucleotide sequence: TGTGCCAGCAGCCAGGGGGGCGGCGGTCAGCCCCAGCATTTT. This gives the protein CASSQGGGGQPQHF. The V call is TRBV28, the J call TRBJ1-5; 7 nucleotides line up with TRBD1. The CDR3 totals 14 residues. Germline V gives CDR1 MDHEN, CDR2 SYDVKM. After removal of 6 bases from V and 6 bases from J, the junction contained 8 bases not matched to a gene.